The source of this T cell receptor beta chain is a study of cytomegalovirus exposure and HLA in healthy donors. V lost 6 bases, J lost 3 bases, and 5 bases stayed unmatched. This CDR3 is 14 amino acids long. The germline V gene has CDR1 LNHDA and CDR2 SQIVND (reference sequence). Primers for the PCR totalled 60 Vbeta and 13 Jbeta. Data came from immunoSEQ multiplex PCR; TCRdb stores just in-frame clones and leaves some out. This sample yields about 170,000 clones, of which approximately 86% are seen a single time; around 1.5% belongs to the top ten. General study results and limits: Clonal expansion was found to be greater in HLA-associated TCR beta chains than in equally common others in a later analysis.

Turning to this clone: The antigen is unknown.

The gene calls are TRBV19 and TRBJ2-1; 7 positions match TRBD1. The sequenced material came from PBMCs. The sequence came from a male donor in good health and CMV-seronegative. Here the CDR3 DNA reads TGTGCCAGTAGCCCGGGACAGATCTACAATGAGCAGTTCTTC. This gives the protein CASSPGQIYNEQFF.